This entry lists 27 T cell receptor beta chains sequenced from one sample in a study of CD8 T cells in ankylosing spondylitis. TCRdb processed the 5' RACE reads anew with MiXCR; each CDR3 protein has one entry. The data contain tens of thousands of distinct CDR3 sequences, approximately 3% of them singletons. The specimen sequenced was blood, either unsorted or a sorted T cell fraction (not recorded which). Source of these receptors: a male donor with ankylosing spondylitis or in good health (not recorded which).

This clonotype was detected many times. The chain combines TRBV9 with TRBJ1-6; D remains unclear. V dropped 0 bases and J dropped 8 bases, with 9 bases sitting between them. Germline loops: CDR1 SGDLS, CDR2 YYNGEE. The CDR3 loop spans 14 amino acids. For the CDR3, the DNA is TGTGCCAGCAGCGTAGGGGTGAAGGATTCACCCCTCCACTTT. This codes for CASSVGVKDSPLHF.

The chain joins TRBV9 to TRBJ2-5; TRBD1 might be the D (6 bases). V gave up 3 bases and J gave up 4 bases, with 13 bases separating them. Germline V gene lookup returns CDR1 SGDLS and CDR2 YYNGEE. The CDR3 extends over 14 amino acids. This CDR3 reads CASSENSGAETQYF. CDR3 in DNA: TGTGCCAGCAGCGAAAACTCAGGGGCAGAGACCCAGTACTTC.

The table lists this clonotype with many counts. The chain carries TRBV9 and TRBJ1-1; D possibly corresponds to TRBD1 (5 bases). This CDR3 contains 15 residues. The germline gives CDR1 SGDLS, CDR2 YYNGEE. Trimming stripped 4 bases from V and 2 bases from J, with 15 bases between. The CDR3 reads CASSPGHLGNTEAFF. CDR3 bases: TGTGCCAGCAGCCCCGGACATTTAGGAAACACTGAAGCTTTCTTT.

This clonotype has just a few counts. This chain links TRBV9 with TRBJ2-1; 8 nucleotides align to TRBD2. CDR1 is SGDLS and CDR2 is YYNGEE in the germline V gene. The CDR3 has 17 amino acids. V trimming: 3 bases; J trimming: 0 bases; junction bases outside the gene matches: 8. The CDR3 reads CASSAQTGTSSYNEQFF. CDR3 bases: TGTGCCAGCAGCGCCCAGACCGGGACTAGCTCCTACAATGAGCAGTTCTTC.

This clonotype was detected many times. The chain couples TRBV9 to TRBJ2-3; 9 nucleotides agree with TRBD2. In germline, CDR1 is SGDLS, CDR2 YYNGEE. This CDR3 comprises 15 residues. Trimming cost V 6 bases and J 4 bases; bases outside gene matches: 9. In nucleotides, the CDR3 is TGTGCCAGCACCCCAAGTGCGGGGGGGGCAGATACGCAGTATTTT. It translates to CASTPSAGGADTQYF.

This clonotype was observed a handful of times. The chain employs TRBV9 and TRBJ2-1; the D gene could be TRBD1 or TRBD2 (5 bases each). V was pared by 4 bases and J by 8 bases, with 13 bases between. The CDR3 is made up of 13 amino acids. CDR1 and CDR2 from the germline V gene are SGDLS and YYNGEE. CDR3 in amino acids: CASSLGGQDEQFF. The CDR3, as DNA: TGTGCCAGCAGCCTTGGGGGTCAGGATGAGCAGTTCTTC.

This clonotype appeared many times. This chain uses TRBV9 with TRBJ2-2; 13 bases are a match to TRBD2. Germline CDR1 and CDR2: SGDLS and YYNGEE. CDR3 size: 15 residues. The V segment lost 7 bases and the J segment 0 bases; nucleotides outside the gene matches: 0. The CDR3 region has the DNA TGTGCCAGCGGACTAGCGGGGGCGAACACCGGGGAGCTGTTTTTT. This codes for CASGLAGANTGELFF.

This clonotype was counted ten times or more. The CDR3 sequence is CASSVDQVGDTQYF. The CDR3 coding sequence is TGTGCCAGCAGCGTAGACCAGGTTGGAGATACGCAGTATTTT. V usage is TRBV9 and J usage is TRBJ2-3; unclear D gene. The CDR3 length is 14 residues. The V end lost 0 bases, the J end lost 5 bases, and 10 bases lay between the germline ends. Germline V CDR1 and CDR2: SGDLS, YYNGEE.

At least ten counts were recorded for this clonotype. This chain connects TRBV9 to TRBJ2-2, with D unresolved. Germline loops: CDR1 SGDLS, CDR2 YYNGEE. V was clipped by 7 bases and J by 4 bases, with 11 bases between them. This CDR3 has 13 residues. This CDR3 is CASGSGVTGELFF. Here the CDR3 DNA reads TGTGCCAGCGGATCAGGAGTCACCGGGGAGCTGTTTTTT.

This clonotype occurred many times. V gene TRBV9 combines with J gene TRBJ2-5; TRBD1 aligns across 9 bases. Germline V gene lookup returns CDR1 SGDLS and CDR2 YYNGEE. The CDR3 has 15 residues. V lost 5 bases and J lost 1; bases outside the gene matches: 6. The CDR3 DNA reads TGTGCCAGCAGTTCGGACAGGGGACTCCAAGAGACCCAGTACTTC. It yields the protein CASSSDRGLQETQYF.

This clonotype has ten or more counts. The CDR3: CASSVGSSGGRQETQYF. CDR3 sequence (DNA): TGTGCCAGCAGCGTAGGCTCCTCGGGGGGCCGTCAAGAGACCCAGTACTTC. This rearrangement joins TRBV9 to TRBJ2-5; D is possibly TRBD2 (7 bases). This CDR3 is 17 amino acids long. Trimming left V 0 bases short and J 2 bases short, with 17 bases between. The germline gives CDR1 SGDLS, CDR2 YYNGEE.

This clonotype has ten or more counts. The chain employs TRBV9 and TRBJ2-1, with 8 bases matching TRBD2. V lost 0 bases to trimming and J lost 1 base; unmatched junction nucleotides: 15. CDR1 and CDR2 from the germline V gene are SGDLS and YYNGEE. The CDR3 contains 20 residues. The CDR3, as DNA: TGTGCCAGCAGCGTAGAGTGGGGGGGTAGCGGGGCTCCGTCCTACAATGAGCAGTTCTTC. This encodes CASSVEWGGSGAPSYNEQFF. Together with reference TRBV9 and TRBJ2-1, the CDR3 gives the full variable domain: DSGVTQTPKHLITATGQRVTLRCSPRSGDLSVYWYQQSLDQGLQFLIQYYNGEERAKGNILERFSAQQFPDLHSELNLSSLELGDSALYFCASSVEWGGSGAPSYNEQFFGPGTRLTVL.

This clonotype showed up many times. The chain links TRBV9 to TRBJ2-2; D might be TRBD2 (6 bases). The V gene's germline CDR1 is SGDLS and CDR2 YYNGEE. The CDR3 has 16 amino acids. V lost 0 bases, J lost 7 bases, and 16 bases lay in between. The CDR3 DNA sequence: TGTGCCAGCAGCGTAGGTTCGGGAGCCCTAGGCGGGGAGCTGTTTTTT. Protein: CASSVGSGALGGELFF.

This clonotype was picked up many times. The chain combines TRBV9 with TRBJ2-1; 7 nucleotides agree with TRBD2. Germline V gives CDR1 SGDLS, CDR2 YYNGEE. V was pared by 3 bases and J by 1 base, with 4 bases of the junction left unmatched. The length of the CDR3 is 15 residues. The CDR3 DNA sequence: TGTGCCAGCAGCGCGGGGGGAGGGTCCTACAATGAGCAGTTCTTC. This translates into CASSAGGGSYNEQFF.

This clonotype was detected ten times or more. The chain combines TRBV9 with TRBJ2-1, with 9 bases aligning to TRBD1. The CDR3 contains 15 residues. Germline V gene lookup returns CDR1 SGDLS and CDR2 YYNGEE. After removal of 2 bases from V and 2 bases from J, the junction contained 2 bases not matched to a gene. CDR3 in amino acids: CASSVRDRAYNEQFF. CDR3 coding DNA: TGTGCCAGCAGCGTGCGGGACAGGGCCTACAATGAGCAGTTCTTC.

The chain uses TRBV9 and TRBJ2-1; the match to TRBD2 covers 7 bases. The CDR3 is 16 amino acids. The ends lost 0 bases at V and 3 bases at J; junction bases unmatched: 6. The V gene's germline CDR1 is SGDLS and CDR2 YYNGEE. The CDR3 DNA reads TGTGCCAGCAGCGTAGGAGGCGGGGGACGCTACAATGAGCAGTTCTTC. Translated, it gives CASSVGGGGRYNEQFF.

This clonotype was recorded at least ten times. The V and J genes are TRBV9 and TRBJ1-1; no firm D call. Germline lookup yields CDR1 SGDLS and CDR2 YYNGEE. The CDR3 length is 14 residues. The V and J ends lost 3 bases and 1 base respectively, with 10 bases between them. The CDR3 spells CASSAVLGNTEAFF. The CDR3 DNA sequence: TGTGCCAGCAGCGCAGTCCTCGGGAACACTGAAGCTTTCTTT.

At least ten counts were recorded for this clonotype. The rearrangement joins TRBV9 to TRBJ2-3; D is undetermined. Germline assignment: CDR1 SGDLS and CDR2 YYNGEE. There are 17 residues in the CDR3. The V gene lost 0 bases and the J gene lost 0 bases, with 14 bases spanning the gap. This CDR3 reads CASSVVGVGPSTDTQYF. The CDR3 region has the DNA TGTGCCAGCAGCGTAGTTGGGGTGGGCCCTAGCACAGATACGCAGTATTTT.

This clonotype has only a few counts. This chain links TRBV9 with TRBJ2-3; D possibly corresponds to TRBD2 (5 bases). The V end lost 4 bases, the J end lost 0 bases, and 12 bases lay between the germline ends. Per germline, CDR1 SGDLS and CDR2 YYNGEE. The CDR3 is 15 residues long. The CDR3 DNA reads TGTGCCAGCAGCCCCCGGGGTTTGAGCACAGATACGCAGTATTTT. It is translated as CASSPRGLSTDTQYF.

This clonotype was observed many times. This chain joins TRBV9 and TRBJ2-3, with 8 positions matching TRBD2. V lost 4 bases, J lost 0 bases, and 4 bases stayed unmatched. CDR1 and CDR2 (germline): SGDLS, YYNGEE. This CDR3 region has 15 residues. CDR3 sequence: CASSIRGGSTDTQYF. The CDR3 region has the DNA TGTGCCAGCAGCATCCGGGGGGGCAGCACAGATACGCAGTATTTT.

This clonotype was picked up many times. V gene TRBV9 combines with J gene TRBJ2-5; D possibly corresponds to TRBD1 (6 bases). Trimming removed 4 bases at V and 2 bases at J, with 15 bases between. This CDR3 has 15 amino acids. CDR1 and CDR2 from the germline V gene are SGDLS and YYNGEE. CDR3 DNA sequence: TGTGCCAGCAGCCTTGGACAGCAGAAACAAGAGACCCAGTACTTC. Encoded protein: CASSLGQQKQETQYF.

Ten or more counts support this clonotype. V and J are TRBV9 and TRBJ2-1; perhaps TRBD2 as D (7 bases). Germline V CDR1 and CDR2: SGDLS, YYNGEE. V was pared by 0 bases and J by 8 bases, with 12 bases between. This CDR3 spans 14 amino acids. This chain's CDR3 is CASSVAEGGYEQFF. As DNA, the CDR3 is TGTGCCAGCAGCGTAGCGGAGGGGGGGTATGAGCAGTTCTTC.

At least ten counts were recorded for this clonotype. The J gene is TRBJ2-2, the V gene TRBV9, with 7 bases aligning to TRBD1. The germline V gene encodes CDR1 SGDLS and CDR2 YYNGEE. CDR3 length: 17 amino acids. V lost 4 bases to trimming and J lost 1 base; unmatched junction nucleotides: 10. The DNA for the CDR3 is TGTGCCAGCAGCCCCCGCCTGGGACAGTTGAACACCGGGGAGCTGTTTTTT. It specifies CASSPRLGQLNTGELFF.

This clonotype was seen many times. The chain joins TRBV9 to TRBJ1-5, with a weak D call TRBD1 (5 bases). This CDR3 has 13 residues. Looked up from germline, CDR1 is SGDLS and CDR2 is YYNGEE. Trimming took off 0 bases at V and 5 bases at J, with 6 bases between the two ends. The CDR3 sequence: CASSVVGDQPQHF. CDR3 nucleotides: TGTGCCAGCAGCGTAGTAGGGGATCAGCCCCAGCATTTT.

This clonotype was detected many times. The rearrangement links TRBV9 to TRBJ2-1, with no clear D. V was pared by 0 bases and J by 0 bases, with 7 bases between. The germline CDR1 and CDR2 sequences are SGDLS and YYNGEE. The CDR3 spans 15 residues. CDR3 region: CASSVDQVSYNEQFF. DNA for the CDR3: TGTGCCAGCAGCGTAGATCAGGTCTCCTACAATGAGCAGTTCTTC.

This clonotype was recorded many times. The genes are TRBV12-3 or TRBV12-4 and TRBJ2-7, with TRBD2 identical over 11 bases. This CDR3 is built from 13 residues. Trimming removed 6 bases from V and 12 bases from J; junction bases left unmatched: 10. The DNA of the CDR3 is TGTGCCAGCAGATATAGCGGGGGGGCGTTTCTGTACGTC. It is translated as CASRYSGGAFLYV.

There are many counts of this clonotype. The gene calls are TRBV9 and TRBJ2-6; D may be TRBD1 (5 bases). CDR3 size: 16 residues. V lost 3 bases to trimming and J lost 1 base, with 11 bases between them. Germline CDR1 reads SGDLS; CDR2 reads YYNGEE. The CDR3: CASSATDTSGANVLTF. In DNA, the CDR3 is TGTGCCAGCAGCGCCACGGACACTTCTGGGGCCAACGTCCTGACTTTC.